A selection of T cell receptor beta chains follows, all from one sample in a study of cytomegalovirus exposure and HLA in healthy donors. Sequenced by immunoSEQ multiplex PCR; TCRdb stores in-frame clones only, minus some. In the table there are about 95,000 clones, 82% of which are singletons. Source material: PBMCs. All receptors come from a man aged 25 to 40 in good health and CMV-seropositive. The CDR3 runs from the conserved cysteine through the conserved F or W. A D gene is named only where the DNA matches it firmly. Where a row states a size, it is once, few, many or the class of an expanded clone; other rows omit it.

V	J	D	size	DNA	CDR3
TRBV7-9	TRBJ1-6	NA	NA	TGTGCCAGCAGCTTAAAGGGGTCACCCCTCCACTTT	CASSLKGSPLHF
TRBV14	TRBJ1-2	NA	NA	TGTGCCAGCAGTCTAGAGAGGTTCGATGGCTACACCTTC	CASSLERFDGYTF
TRBV7-9	TRBJ1-2	TRBD1	NA	TGTGCCAGCAGCTCAGGGACAGGGGGGAACTATGGCTACACCTTC	CASSSGTGGNYGYTF
TRBV4-2	TRBJ1-5	NA	few	TGTGCCAGCAGCCAAGACAGGCCGTATCAGCCCCAGCATTTT	CASSQDRPYQPQHF
TRBV6-5	TRBJ1-4	NA	NA	TGTGCCAGCAGTTACTCGAAGGGGTTTGAAAAACTGTTTTTT	CASSYSKGFEKLFF
TRBV11-3	TRBJ1-1	NA	NA	TGTGCCAGCAGCTTAGAGGGCTCGAACACTGAAGCTTTCTTT	CASSLEGSNTEAFF
TRBV10-3	TRBJ2-2	NA	few	TGTGCCATCAGCTCCTCGATCCCGGGTGGGACCGGGGAGCTGTTTTTT	CAISSSIPGGTGELFF
TRBV6-5	TRBJ2-5	NA	NA	TGTGCCAGCAGCAGTACTAGCTTCGGGACCCAGTACTTC	CASSSTSFGTQYF
TRBV30	TRBJ2-7	TRBD2	NA	TGTGCCTGGAGTGTACTGGGGCTAGCGGGCCGGGGTTACGAGCAGTACTTC	CAWSVLGLAGRGYEQYF
TRBV7-9	TRBJ2-7	TRBD1	NA	TGTTCCAGCAGCTCCGAAAACAGGGGGACCTACGAGCAGTACTTC	CSSSSENRGTYEQYF
TRBV2	TRBJ2-7	NA	few	TGTGCCAGCAGTGAAGTTTCCGTCAGCTACGAGCAGTACTTC	CASSEVSVSYEQYF
TRBV5-4	TRBJ2-5	NA	once	TGTGCCAGCAGCTATCGGGACACACAAGAGACCCAGTACTTC	CASSYRDTQETQYF
TRBV11-2	TRBJ2-5	TRBD2	NA	TGTGCCAGCAGCCCCCAGTCAGGGACTATCCAAGAGACCCAGTACTTC	CASSPQSGTIQETQYF
TRBV7-9	TRBJ2-1	NA	few	TGTGCCAGCAGCTTCGTCGGGTCTGGTGGTCATGAGCAGTTCTTC	CASSFVGSGGHEQFF
TRBV9	TRBJ2-7	NA	NA	TGTGCCAGCAGCGGCGTCGGTGGCTACGAGCAGTACTTC	CASSGVGGYEQYF
TRBV7-9	TRBJ1-2	TRBD1	NA	TGTGCCAGCAGCTTACCGGGACAGGGCTATGGCTACACCTTC	CASSLPGQGYGYTF
TRBV7-9	TRBJ1-3	TRBD1	NA	TGTGCCAGCAGCCGGACAGGGAGTCTTCCCGGAAACACCATATATTTT	CASSRTGSLPGNTIYF
TRBV6-5	TRBJ2-1	TRBD2	NA	TGTGCCAGCAGGCTAGCGGGAGCCCCCCAGAATGAGCAGTTCTTC	CASRLAGAPQNEQFF
TRBV2	TRBJ2-2	TRBD1	once	TGTGCCAGCAGCGACAGGGTTCTTACCGGGGAGCTGTTTTTT	CASSDRVLTGELFF
TRBV19	TRBJ2-2	NA	NA	TGTGCCAGTATCGCGGACACGGTGTACGCCGGGGAGCTGTTTTTT	CASIADTVYAGELFF
TRBV5-5	TRBJ2-3	NA	NA	TGTGCCAGCAGCTTGGGACAGCTTCTAGTCACAGATACGCAGTATTTT	CASSLGQLLVTDTQYF
TRBV4-2	TRBJ2-7	TRBD2	NA	TGTGCCAGCAGTAGTTCCCTAGCGGAGGCCTACGAGCAGTACTTC	CASSSSLAEAYEQYF
TRBV18	TRBJ2-3	TRBD2	NA	TGTGCCAGCTCTAATACTAGCGAAAGCACAGATACGCAGTATTTT	CASSNTSESTDTQYF
TRBV5-4	TRBJ1-1	NA	few	TGTGCCAGCAGCTTGGGGCCGACAGGAGTGAACACTGAAGCTTTCTTT	CASSLGPTGVNTEAFF
TRBV4-3	TRBJ1-1	NA	NA	TGCGCCAGCAGCCAAGCCGGAGGGAACACTGAAGCTTTCTTT	CASSQAGGNTEAFF
TRBV25-1	TRBJ2-7	NA	NA	TGTGCCAGCAGTGGGTCAGTCCTCTACGAGCAGTACTTC	CASSGSVLYEQYF
TRBV30	TRBJ1-5	NA	NA	TGTGCCTGGAGTGGCTCCGGGACTGGTCAGCCCCAGCATTTT	CAWSGSGTGQPQHF
TRBV18	TRBJ2-7	NA	once	TGTGCCAGCTCACCAGAGGCGGGCCCATACGAGCAGTACTTC	CASSPEAGPYEQYF
TRBV6-6	TRBJ1-2	NA	once	TGTGCCAGCAGGGCAAATGGCTACACCTTC	CASRANGYTF
TRBV27	TRBJ1-4	NA	NA	TGTGCCAGCAGTTACACAGGGTTCCCTAATGAAAAACTGTTTTTT	CASSYTGFPNEKLFF
TRBV28	TRBJ2-7	NA	NA	TGTGCCAGCAGTTTCATCGGGACTGGGTCCTACGAGCAGTACTTC	CASSFIGTGSYEQYF
TRBV7-9	TRBJ1-1	TRBD1	NA	TGTGCCAGCAGCTCGCCCGGGACAGGGATCTTTAGCACTGAAGCTTTCTTT	CASSSPGTGIFSTEAFF
TRBV10-1	TRBJ1-1	TRBD1	many	TGCGCCAGCAGTGACGGGACAGGGGACACTGAAGCTTTCTTT	CASSDGTGDTEAFF
TRBV6-5	TRBJ2-5	NA	NA	TGTGCCAGCAGCGGACAGATTCAAGAGACCCAGTACTTC	CASSGQIQETQYF
TRBV18	TRBJ2-1	TRBD1	NA	TGTGCCGGCTCATTTCGGAACCCTACACCTAAACCCGGGACAGCGAGTGGGGATGAGCAGTTCTTC	CAGSFRNPTPKPGTASGDEQFF
TRBV12-2	TRBJ1-5	NA	few	TGTGCAAGTCGCTTAGTAAGGACAGGGAAGAGCAATCAGCCCCAGCATTTT	CASRLVRTGKSNQPQHF
TRBV19	TRBJ2-3	NA	NA	TGTGCCAGTAGTCCGGCACAGGGTGACACAGATACGCAGTATTTT	CASSPAQGDTDTQYF
TRBV9	TRBJ2-7	TRBD2	NA	TGTGCCAGCAGCGTAGGACTAGCGGCCCACTACGAGCAGTACTTC	CASSVGLAAHYEQYF
TRBV21-1	TRBJ1-1	NA	NA	TGTGCCAGCAACAAGACAGGCCCCGGGGAGACTGAAGCTTTCTTT	CASNKTGPGETEAFF
TRBV5-1	TRBJ2-3	NA	NA	TGCGCCAGCAGCCCGACTAGTGGCACAGATACGCAGTATTTT	CASSPTSGTDTQYF
TRBV28	TRBJ1-5	NA	NA	TGTGCCAGCAGCCGTCAGGGGTTTCAGCCCCAGCATTTT	CASSRQGFQPQHF
TRBV28	TRBJ2-7	NA	NA	TGTGCCAGCAGTTTACTGGAGGAGCAGTACTTC	CASSLLEEQYF
TRBV10-3	TRBJ1-2	TRBD1	once	TGTGCCATCAGGGGGACAGTAGTTAACTATGGCTACACCTTC	CAIRGTVVNYGYTF
TRBV10-3	TRBJ1-1	NA	once	TGTGCCATCAGTGAGTCACAGGGGAACACTGAAGCTTTCTTT	CAISESQGNTEAFF
TRBV6-1	TRBJ1-2	TRBD1	NA	TGTGCCAGCAGCGAACTTACAGGGGCTACGGCTAACTATGGCTACACCTTC	CASSELTGATANYGYTF
TRBV7-9	TRBJ1-5	NA	NA	TGTGCCAGCAGCTTAGGGGGCAGGGGCCAGCCCCAGCATTTT	CASSLGGRGQPQHF
TRBV28	TRBJ1-3	TRBD1	NA	TGTGCCAGCAGTTTATACAGGGACAGCACCATATATTTT	CASSLYRDSTIYF
TRBV7-2	TRBJ2-3	NA	NA	TGTGCCAGCAGCTTAGCGGGAGCAGATACGCAGTATTTT	CASSLAGADTQYF
TRBV9	TRBJ1-1	NA	NA	TGTGCCAGCAGCGTAGCTTCAGGGAACACTGAAGCTTTCTTT	CASSVASGNTEAFF
TRBV15	TRBJ1-3	NA	few	TGTGCCACCAGCGGGGCGAGCTCTGGAAACACCATATATTTT	CATSGASSGNTIYF
TRBV19	TRBJ1-5	TRBD1	NA	TGTGCCAGTATGATGACAGGGGCGTTATCTAGCAATCAGCCCCAGCATTTT	CASMMTGALSSNQPQHF
TRBV10-3	TRBJ2-7	TRBD1	few	TGTGCCATCAGTTCCGGGACAGCGAACTCCTACGAGCAGTACTTC	CAISSGTANSYEQYF
TRBV7-2	TRBJ2-5	NA	few	TGTGCCAGCAGCTTAGTAGGGGGCCAAGAGACCCAGTACTTC	CASSLVGGQETQYF
TRBV11-2	TRBJ2-1	NA	few	TGTGCCAGCAGCTTAGAAACGGCGGGGCCGCGCAATGAGCAGTTCTTC	CASSLETAGPRNEQFF
TRBV6-5	TRBJ1-1	TRBD1	NA	TGTGCCAGCAGTTACATCGCAGGGGGCATGAACACTGAAGCTTTCTTT	CASSYIAGGMNTEAFF
TRBV27	TRBJ2-1	NA	few	TGTGCCAGCAGTTTTAGTCATAGGGGCATGAATGAGCAGTTCTTC	CASSFSHRGMNEQFF